These 18 T cell receptor beta chains were all obtained from the same sample, sequenced in a study of shared clonotypes between healthy human individuals (dated by TCRdb to about 2020). Library construction relied on the immunoSEQ multiplex PCR assay. As stored in TCRdb, this immuneACCESS dataset retains in-frame rearrangements with V and J assigned. A fraction of the clones does not appear; measured against another copy, unresolved V genes explain less than half of the discrepancy, and the remainder lacks a known reason. The sample table records 2.3 million or so clones; over 85% of these occur just once. The top ten clonotypes cover under 0.45% of the sample. The sequenced sample consisted of naive CD4+ T cells from PBMCs. The cell subset or site label, as the study defines it: CD45RA+ positively selected. The receptor set was obtained from a man aged 18 to 29 in good health. Some clones in this sample may be carry-over from other donors' samples.

The chain uses TRBV28 and TRBJ1-5, with 12 bases matching TRBD1. This CDR3 spans 14 amino acids. The germline gives CDR1 MDHEN, CDR2 SYDVKM. V lost 5 bases to trimming and J lost 5 bases; unmatched junction nucleotides: 1. CDR3 amino acids: CASSRDRGHQPQHF. The CDR3 DNA reads TGTGCCAGCAGTCGGGACAGGGGGCATCAGCCCCAGCATTTT.

The rearrangement uses TRBV7-6 and TRBJ1-3; D is perhaps TRBD1 (6 bases). Germline CDR1 is SGHVS and CDR2 is FNYEAQ. The CDR3 contains 15 residues. Trimming took off 0 bases at V and 1 base at J, with 7 bases between the two ends. The CDR3 spells CASSLAGGSGNTIYF. The DNA for the CDR3 is TGTGCCAGCAGCTTAGCAGGGGGGTCTGGAAACACCATATATTTT.

The rearrangement links TRBV7-9 to TRBJ2-3; a weak D match, TRBD2 (6 bases). This CDR3 comprises 17 residues. The ends were cut back, 5 bases at V and 2 bases at J, with 20 bases in the middle. CDR1 SEHNR and CDR2 FQNEAQ come from the germline V gene (reference sequence). This chain's CDR3 is CASSPRRLEGLTDTQYF. Here the CDR3 DNA reads TGTGCCAGCAGCCCCCGCCGGCTGGAGGGCCTCACAGATACGCAGTATTTT.

V is TRBV5-1 and J is TRBJ2-1; 11 nucleotides align to TRBD1. Losses at the gene ends were 4 bases for V and 7 bases for J; bases not matched to a gene: 7. In germline, CDR1 is SGHRS, CDR2 YFSETQ. The CDR3 has 15 residues. The CDR3 nucleotides are TGCGCCAGCAGCAAAGGACAGGGGGCGGAGAATGAGCAGTTCTTC. This translates into CASSKGQGAENEQFF.

This rearrangement joins TRBV4-1 to TRBJ1-2; D remains unclear. The CDR3 has 18 residues. Germline CDR1 is MGHRA and CDR2 is YSYEKL. The V gene lost 4 bases and the J gene lost 5 bases, with 26 bases spanning the gap. CDR3 sequence reads: CASSPSNLRREGRYGYTF. In DNA form, the CDR3 reads TGCGCCAGCAGCCCGAGTAATCTCAGGAGGGAAGGGCGGTATGGCTACACCTTC.

This CDR3 reads CASRTSGRGAYEQYF. For the CDR3, the DNA is TGTGCCAGCAGGACTAGCGGGAGGGGCGCCTACGAGCAGTACTTC. This chain uses TRBV28 with TRBJ2-7; 14 positions match TRBD2. V lost 6 bases to trimming and J lost 2 bases; unmatched junction nucleotides: 3. The length of the CDR3 is 15 residues. Germline V CDR1 and CDR2: MDHEN, SYDVKM.

The chain joins TRBV2 to TRBJ2-2; 10 bases are shared with TRBD1. In germline, CDR1 is SNHLY, CDR2 FYNNEI. Trimming took 5 bases from V and 2 from J; bases not matched to a gene: 11. The CDR3 runs 18 residues. In DNA, the CDR3 is TGTGCCAGCAGTTTTTTCCCGACAGGGGGCATCAACACCGGGGAGCTGTTTTTT. Its protein is CASSFFPTGGINTGELFF.

The chain combines TRBV5-8 with TRBJ1-1; 10 bases agree with TRBD1. Germline CDR1 and CDR2: SGHTS and YDEGEE. With V trimmed by 4 bases and J by 4 bases, 4 bases remained unmatched. The CDR3 extends over 14 amino acids. The CDR3 coding sequence is TGTGCCAGCAGCCTGGGACAGGGGAGCACTGAAGCTTTCTTT. Translating gives CASSLGQGSTEAFF.

Notes on this clone: Distinct nucleotide sequences in the sample also encode this CDR3. The V gene is TRBV7-3, the J gene TRBJ2-3; D unclear. This CDR3 has 13 residues. V was trimmed by 5 bases and J by 2 bases, leaving 8 bases between them. The germline V gene has CDR1 SGHTA and CDR2 FQGTGA. DNA of the CDR3: TGTGCCAGCAGCCCCCGGGCCACAGATACGCAGTATTTT. Translating gives CASSPRATDTQYF.

The genes are TRBV11-3 and TRBJ2-2; 8 nucleotides match TRBD2. V lost 3 bases, J lost 5 bases, and 11 bases stayed unmatched. Germline V CDR1 and CDR2: SGHNT, YENEEA. This CDR3 contains 17 residues. CDR3 nucleotides: TGTGCCAGCAGCTTGTTTTCGGGCGGGACTAGGACCGGGGAGCTGTTTTTT. It specifies CASSLFSGGTRTGELFF.

This clone appeared once. The chain employs TRBV6-5 and TRBJ2-2, with 9 bases matching TRBD2. With V trimmed by 6 bases and J by 2 bases, 4 bases remained unmatched. The CDR3 consists of 15 residues. CDR1 is MNHEY and CDR2 is SVGAGI in the germline V gene. Here the CDR3 DNA reads TGTGCCAGCAGGCGGGAGGGCGGAAACACCGGGGAGCTGTTTTTT. Amino acids: CASRREGGNTGELFF.

This clone appeared once. The chain is built from TRBV27 and TRBJ2-1; TRBD2 matches at 8 bases. Germline CDR1 reads MNHEY; CDR2 reads SMNVEV (reference sequence). Unmatched junction bases numbered 7, after V lost 2 bases and J lost 7 bases. The CDR3 has 15 residues. The CDR3 nucleotides read TGTGCCAGCAGTTTAAGGCGGGGCGGGGGGAATGAGCAGTTCTTC. Its protein is CASSLRRGGGNEQFF.

The chain combines TRBV9 with TRBJ2-7; no firm D call. The CDR3 length is 14 residues. V was cut by 1 base and J by 7 bases, with 15 bases left in between. Germline CDR1 SGDLS, CDR2 YYNGEE. The CDR3 DNA follows: TGTGCCAGCAGCGTAACGGACGTTATGGGGGAGCAGTACTTC. This sequence encodes CASSVTDVMGEQYF.

This chain connects TRBV5-4 to TRBJ1-2, with no clear D. Germline-derived CDR1 and CDR2 are SGHNT and YYREEE (reference sequence). V dropped 0 bases and J dropped 5 bases, with 8 bases sitting between them. This CDR3 has 13 amino acids. CDR3 DNA sequence: TGTGCCAGCAGCTTGGCCGCGGGGTATGGCTACACCTTC. Protein sequence: CASSLAAGYGYTF.

This clone was found once. This chain links TRBV7-2 with TRBJ2-2; no firm D call. Germline loops: CDR1 SGHTA, CDR2 FQGNSA. Trimming stripped 1 base from V and 5 bases from J, with 8 bases between. This CDR3 contains 14 residues. The CDR3 DNA reads as TGTGCCAGCAGCTTAGAAGTACAGACCGGGGAGCTGTTTTTT. It specifies CASSLEVQTGELFF.

This sequence joins TRBV5-1 and TRBJ1-4; maybe TRBD1 (6 bases). CDR1 and CDR2 (germline): SGHRS, YFSETQ. This CDR3 contains 14 residues. Trimming removed 6 bases from V and 6 bases from J, with 15 bases in between. In DNA form, the CDR3 reads TGCGCCAGCACCCGCCGGGGGGGGCATGAAAAACTGTTTTTT. Its translation is CASTRRGGHEKLFF.

The chain joins TRBV6-5 to TRBJ2-7; the D gene could be TRBD1 or TRBD2 (5 bases each). Trimming pared 3 bases from V and 1 base from J, leaving 13 bases between. The CDR3 is 15 amino acids. Germline V CDR1 and CDR2: MNHEY, SVGAGI. The CDR3, as DNA: TGTGCCAGCAGTTATGGGTGGGACGGGTCCTACGAGCAGTACTTC. This encodes CASSYGWDGSYEQYF.

The J gene is TRBJ2-1, the V gene TRBV19; 7 nucleotides match TRBD2. Germline V gene sequence: CDR1 LNHDA, CDR2 SQIVND (reference sequence). Trimming cost V 4 bases and J 2 bases; bases outside gene matches: 5. This CDR3 spans 15 amino acids. CDR3 loop: CASSTLAGAYNEQFF. CDR3 DNA: TGTGCCAGTAGTACCTTAGCGGGCGCCTACAATGAGCAGTTCTTC.